The 11 T cell receptor beta chains presented below share a single source sample, sequenced in a study of cytomegalovirus exposure and HLA in healthy donors. The PCR employed 60 Vbeta primers together with 13 Jbeta primers. Using immunoSEQ multiplex PCR, the repertoire was profiled, and TCRdb retains in-frame clones only, with some absent. This sample has over 100,000 clones, with approximately 80% found just once. Sequencing input: PBMCs. The receptor source for this set is a woman under 30 in good health and CMV-seropositive.

Of note for this clone: This CDR3 is missing its conserved last phenylalanine or tryptophan, likely due to a read error. The chain uses TRBV4-1 and TRBJ1-1; 9 nucleotides agree with TRBD1. The germline V gene has CDR1 MGHRA and CDR2 YSYEKL. J lost 1 base, V lost 3 bases, and 0 bases had no gene match. The CDR3 consists of 14 residues. CDR3 nucleotides: TGCGCCAGCAGCCAGGGACAGGGGAACACTGAAGCTTTCCTT. Amino acid sequence: CASSQGQGNTEAFL.

The chain carries TRBV2 and TRBJ1-1; D perhaps matches TRBD1 (5 bases). The CDR3 has 14 amino acids. V was shortened by 8 bases and J by 2 bases, with 15 bases between the two germline ends. Per germline, CDR1 SNHLY and CDR2 FYNNEI. CDR3 residues: CASQLQETNTEAFF. The DNA of the CDR3 is TGTGCCAGCCAACTACAGGAAACTAACACTGAAGCTTTCTTT.

The chain couples TRBV29-1 to TRBJ2-7; 11 positions match TRBD1. V was clipped by 1 base and J by 3 bases; unmatched bases: 2. Per germline, CDR1 SQVTM and CDR2 ANQGSEA. The CDR3 sequence is 14 residues long. The CDR3 DNA follows: TGCAGCGTTGAAGTGGGGACAGGGGGCTACGAGCAGTACTTC. Amino acids: CSVEVGTGGYEQYF.

CDR3 sequence: CASSLQGGSQETQYF. DNA of the CDR3: TGTGCCAGCAGCTTACAGGGTGGTTCCCAAGAGACCCAGTACTTC. V and J are TRBV11-2 and TRBJ2-5, with D possibly matching TRBD1 (5 bases). The germline V and J ends were trimmed by 2 bases and 1 base, with 11 bases remaining between them. Germline CDR1 and CDR2: SGHAT and FQNNGV. The CDR3 loop spans 15 amino acids.

This chain uses TRBV7-9 with TRBJ2-1; perhaps TRBD1 as D (6 bases). The germline V gene has CDR1 SEHNR and CDR2 FQNEAQ (reference sequence). CDR3 length equals 14 residues. V shed 5 bases and J shed 8 bases, with 16 bases lying between them. The DNA for the CDR3 is TGTGCCAGCAGCACGAGAGGACAGACGGATGAGCAGTTCTTC. Translation: CASSTRGQTDEQFF.

This clone was seen once. The chain has TRBV6-1 and TRBJ2-3, with TRBD1 identical over 7 bases. There are 14 residues in the CDR3. Trimming removed 2 bases from V and 5 bases from J; junction bases left unmatched: 4. Germline V gives CDR1 MNHNS, CDR2 SASEGT. CDR3 residues: CASSELGGVDTQYF. In DNA form, the CDR3 reads TGTGCCAGCAGTGAACTAGGGGGCGTAGATACGCAGTATTTT.

The chain combines TRBV5-1 with TRBJ1-4, with 9 bases aligning to TRBD1. This CDR3 region has 12 residues. Trimming removed 5 bases from V and 10 bases from J; junction bases left unmatched: 3. The germline V gene has CDR1 SGHRS and CDR2 YFSETQ. CDR3 nucleotides: TGCGCCAGCAGTGAGGACAGGGGAAAACTGTTTTTT. This translates into CASSEDRGKLFF. Together with reference TRBV5-1 and TRBJ1-4, the CDR3 gives the full variable domain: KAGVTQTPRYLIKTRGQQVTLSCSPISGHRSVSWYQQTPGQGLQFLFEYFSETQRNKGNFPGRFSGRQFSNSRSEMNVSTLELGDSALYLCASSEDRGKLFFGSGTQLSVL.

V is TRBV7-2 and J is TRBJ2-7, with a weak D call TRBD2 (5 bases). The germline V gene has CDR1 SGHTA and CDR2 FQGNSA. V shed 1 base and J shed 2 bases, with 9 bases lying between them. The CDR3 is 14 amino acids. The DNA of the CDR3 is TGTGCCAGCAGCTTAGGGAGCGGTGCCTACGAGCAGTACTTC. Encoded protein: CASSLGSGAYEQYF.

The CDR3 DNA is TGTGCCAGCAGCTTGGTTGAGGGCTCCTACGAGCAGTACTTC. Translation: CASSLVEGSYEQYF. The rearrangement links TRBV5-4 to TRBJ2-7; D is perhaps TRBD2 (5 bases). CDR3 size: 14 residues. Looked up from germline, CDR1 is SGHNT and CDR2 is YYREEE (reference sequence). Trimming pared 0 bases from V and 0 bases from J, leaving 7 bases between.

This clone appeared once. This rearrangement joins TRBV5-1 to TRBJ2-7; 9 nucleotides align to TRBD1. The ends lost 5 bases at V and 6 bases at J; junction bases unmatched: 18. The CDR3 has 17 amino acids. The germline V gene encodes CDR1 SGHRS and CDR2 YFSETQ. The CDR3 bases are TGCGCCAGCAGTGTCGAACAGTCCGGGACAGGGTCAGGCGAGCAGTACTTC. This sequence encodes CASSVEQSGTGSGEQYF. Full variable domain (outside the CDR3, taken from reference TRBV5-1 and TRBJ2-7): KAGVTQTPRYLIKTRGQQVTLSCSPISGHRSVSWYQQTPGQGLQFLFEYFSETQRNKGNFPGRFSGRQFSNSRSEMNVSTLELGDSALYLCASSVEQSGTGSGEQYFGPGTRLTVT.

V is TRBV2 and J is TRBJ1-1; possible D gene TRBD1, 6 bases. The V gene lost 5 bases and the J gene lost 2 bases, with 15 bases spanning the gap. The germline CDR1 and CDR2 sequences are SNHLY and FYNNEI. This CDR3 region has 15 residues. The CDR3 protein is CASSPTGTTNTEAFF. The CDR3 nucleotides are TGTGCCAGCAGTCCAACCGGGACAACTAACACTGAAGCTTTCTTT. The full variable domain, completed using reference TRBV2 and TRBJ1-1, is EPEVTQTPSHQVTQMGQEVILRCVPISNHLYFYWYRQILGQKVEFLVSFYNNEISEKSEIFDDQFSVERPDGSNFTLKIRSTKLEDSAMYFCASSPTGTTNTEAFFGQGTRLTVV.